Below are 15 T cell receptor beta chains sequenced from a single sample in a study of shared clonotypes between healthy human individuals. Some clones are missing from TCRdb's copy, which holds only in-frame ones; the method was immunoSEQ multiplex PCR. The sample lists more than 850,000 clones, approximately 78% occurring once. Sequencing was done on a sample of memory CD4+ T cells from PBMCs. The subset denotes: CD45RA-negative fraction. These receptors were obtained from a man between 18 and 29 years old in good health. Some clones in this sample may be carry-over from other donors' samples.

This clone was picked up one time. The rearrangement joins TRBV6-5 to TRBJ2-7; possible D gene TRBD2, 6 bases. Germline values: CDR1 MNHEY, CDR2 SVGAGI. Trimming stripped 2 bases from V and 2 bases from J, with 13 bases between. The CDR3 length is 15 residues. CDR3 coding DNA: TGTGCCAGCAGTTACACCCGGGACTTAACCTACGAGCAGTACTTC. Protein sequence: CASSYTRDLTYEQYF.

In regard to this clone: This CDR3 is also generated by other DNA sequences in the sample. The V and J genes are TRBV5-1 and TRBJ2-5; D remains ambiguous. There are 13 residues in the CDR3. The V and J ends lost 2 bases and 1 base respectively, with 6 bases between them. Germline lookup yields CDR1 SGHRS and CDR2 YFSETQ. The CDR3 sequence: CASSFLPQETQYF. The CDR3 DNA is TGCGCCAGCAGCTTTTTACCCCAAGAGACCCAGTACTTC.

The genes are TRBV12-5 and TRBJ1-2, with 8 bases matching TRBD1. Trimming removed 3 bases from V and 8 bases from J; junction bases left unmatched: 11. The CDR3 spans 15 residues. The germline V gene has CDR1 LGHNT and CDR2 FRNRAP. The CDR3 coding sequence is TGTGCTAGTGGTTTAGGTACTCAGGGGGCCTACGGCTACACCTTC. It codes for CASGLGTQGAYGYTF.

The rearrangement links TRBV4-1 to TRBJ2-5; TRBD2 matches at 11 bases. Losses at the gene ends were 4 bases for V and 10 bases for J; bases not matched to a gene: 11. Germline V gene lookup returns CDR1 MGHRA and CDR2 YSYEKL. This CDR3 is 15 amino acids long. CDR3 amino acids: CASSRGLAGPRDQYF. The DNA for the CDR3 is TGCGCCAGCAGCCGCGGACTAGCGGGCCCCCGGGACCAGTACTTC.

The chain couples TRBV5-6 to TRBJ2-2; 9 bases align to TRBD1. Germline V gives CDR1 SGHDT, CDR2 YYEEEE. The ends lost 4 bases at V and 4 bases at J; junction bases unmatched: 11. The CDR3 totals 17 residues. CDR3 nucleotides: TGTGCCAGCAGCACTCGGACAGGGGAACTACGCACCGGGGAGCTGTTTTTT. Its protein is CASSTRTGELRTGELFF.

The rearrangement joins TRBV7-2 to TRBJ1-3; D gene unclear. Looked up from germline, CDR1 is SGHTA and CDR2 is FQGNSA. V lost 6 bases to trimming and J lost 2 bases, with 11 bases between them. This CDR3 comprises 14 residues. DNA for the CDR3: TGTGCCAGCAGTCTTAGGTCCGCTGGAAACACCATATATTTT. This translates into CASSLRSAGNTIYF.

The gene calls are TRBV6-8 and TRBJ2-1, with 12 bases matching TRBD2. The CDR3 loop spans 18 amino acids. The germline CDR1 and CDR2 sequences are MNHGY and SAAAGT. The trim removed 5 bases at V and 4 bases at J, leaving 12 bases unmatched. The CDR3 loop is CASSNEGLAGARYNEQFF. The CDR3 DNA sequence: TGTGCCAGCAGTAACGAGGGACTAGCGGGCGCCCGATACAATGAGCAGTTCTTC.

This clone was recorded once. This chain uses TRBV4-2 with TRBJ2-7; D assignment may be TRBD1 or TRBD2 (6 bases each). This CDR3 is 14 amino acids long. The V gene lost 0 bases and the J gene lost 6 bases, with 12 bases spanning the gap. The germline CDR1 and CDR2 sequences are LGHNA and YNFKEQ. CDR3 region: CASSQDPGAGEQYF. CDR3 coding DNA: TGTGCCAGCAGCCAAGATCCGGGGGCCGGCGAGCAGTACTTC.

The chain recombines TRBV28 with TRBJ2-7, with no clear D. This CDR3 has 12 residues. The germline V and J ends were trimmed by 4 bases and 6 bases, with 10 bases remaining between them. Germline V lookup: CDR1 MDHEN, CDR2 SYDVKM. The CDR3, as DNA: TGTGCCAGCAGTTCGCTCGTTCGCGAGCAGTACTTC. Translation: CASSSLVREQYF.

The rearrangement uses TRBV20-1 and TRBJ2-3; D is uncertain. The germline V and J ends were trimmed by 3 bases and 9 bases, with 7 bases remaining between them. Germline V CDR1 and CDR2: DFQATT, SNEGSKA (reference sequence). The CDR3 runs to 10 residues. As DNA, the CDR3 is TGCAGTGCTAGCGTCTTGACGCAGTATTTT. Translation: CSASVLTQYF.

The V gene is TRBV5-1, the J gene TRBJ2-7; 9 bases fit TRBD2. The CDR3 extends over 14 amino acids. The junction had 5 bases not matched to a gene; V was cut back by 5 bases and J by 2 bases. Germline V gene sequence: CDR1 SGHRS, CDR2 YFSETQ. In nucleotides, the CDR3 is TGCGCCAGCAGAACGGGACTAGCAGCCTACGAGCAGTACTTC. Protein product: CASRTGLAAYEQYF. Full variable domain (rest looked up from reference TRBV5-1 and TRBJ2-7): KAGVTQTPRYLIKTRGQQVTLSCSPISGHRSVSWYQQTPGQGLQFLFEYFSETQRNKGNFPGRFSGRQFSNSRSEMNVSTLELGDSALYLCASRTGLAAYEQYFGPGTRLTVT.

CDR3 bases: TGCAGCGTTGGGTGGGGCGCCGGGGAGCTGTTTTTT. It encodes CSVGWGAGELFF. J is TRBJ2-2 and V is TRBV29-1, with a possible D match to TRBD1 (5 bases). CDR1 is SQVTM, CDR2 ANQGSEA, per germline. Trimming removed 4 bases from V and 6 bases from J, with 9 bases in between. CDR3 length equals 12 residues.

This clone was counted a few times. This chain joins TRBV9 and TRBJ2-5, with D possibly matching TRBD2 (6 bases). The CDR3 is 16 amino acids. The V end lost 2 bases, the J end lost 5 bases, and 19 bases lay between the germline ends. Germline V lookup: CDR1 SGDLS, CDR2 YYNGEE. The CDR3 DNA reads TGTGCCAGCAGCGTCAGCGGTGGGGGAAGCGGGGAGACCCAGTACTTC. This codes for CASSVSGGGSGETQYF.

J is TRBJ2-1 and V is TRBV4-1; 14 bases fit TRBD2. The CDR3 length is 17 residues. V gave up 5 bases and J gave up 5 bases; unmatched junction bases: 8. CDR1 MGHRA and CDR2 YSYEKL come from the germline V gene. The CDR3 sequence is CASSKGLAGVYDNEQFF. The DNA for the CDR3 is TGCGCCAGCAGCAAGGGACTAGCGGGAGTTTACGACAATGAGCAGTTCTTC.

In its sample, this clone was seen a few times. The rearrangement links TRBV15 to TRBJ2-7; D uncertain. The CDR3 totals 15 residues. Trimming left V 1 base short and J 3 bases short, with 13 bases between. Germline V gene sequence: CDR1 LNHNV, CDR2 YYDKDF (reference sequence). Written as DNA, the CDR3 is TGTGCCACCAGCAGAGGGGTGGCGGAGAACTACGAGCAGTACTTC. As protein: CATSRGVAENYEQYF.